This T cell receptor (beta chain) derives from a study of T cells after yellow fever vaccination. Broader study findings: Most clones from primary vaccination were detected again post-booster (roughly 96% CD4, 70% to 90% CD8).

TCRdb itself ran the 5' RACE reads through MiXCR, one entry per CDR3 protein. The profile shows some 110,000 distinct CDR3 sequences, 7.4% of them singletons. At least ten counts were recorded for this clonotype. Its antigen is not identified. Trimming removed 6 bases at V and 5 bases at J, with 11 bases between. Per germline, CDR1 SGHAT and CDR2 FQNNGV. This CDR3 region has 13 residues. The receptor comes from a man in his late teens or twenties who received the YFV17D yellow fever vaccine. The genes are TRBV11-2 and TRBJ2-1; the D is unclear. Sequenced material: CD4+ T cells sorted from PBMCs, taken 9 to 10 days after the first yellow fever vaccination. The CDR3 loop is CASRFPLHNEQFF. DNA of the CDR3: TGTGCCAGCAGATTCCCCCTTCACAATGAGCAGTTCTTC.